These 12 T cell receptor beta chains were sequenced from one sample in a study of T cell responses to AZD1222 COVID-19 vaccine. Sequenced by immunoSEQ multiplex PCR; TCRdb stores in-frame clones only, minus some. The sample holds about 160,000 clones, roughly 90% seen once. The specimen comprised peripheral blood, sampled 28 days after the second AZD1222 dose. All receptors come from an adult who received the AZD1222 COVID-19 vaccine.

This clone showed up just a few times. This chain connects TRBV2 to TRBJ2-2; possibly TRBD2 for D (5 bases). This CDR3 comprises 13 residues. Germline CDR1 SNHLY, CDR2 FYNNEI. V gave up 8 bases and J gave up 4 bases, with 11 bases separating them. CDR3 protein: CASRRGSTGELFF. The CDR3 DNA reads as TGTGCCAGCCGGAGAGGGAGCACCGGGGAGCTGTTTTTT.

The chain carries TRBV15 and TRBJ2-7; D remains unclear. Trimming stripped 0 bases from V and 5 bases from J, with 20 bases between. This CDR3 is built from 17 residues. Germline V gene data show CDR1 as LNHNV and CDR2 as YYDKDF (reference sequence). CDR3 DNA sequence: TGTGCCACCAGCAGAGATGGGTGGGCCACGTTAACCAACGAGCAGTACTTC. Amino acid sequence: CATSRDGWATLTNEQYF.

J is TRBJ1-1 and V is TRBV5-1; D not resolved. The CDR3 covers 14 residues. In germline, CDR1 is SGHRS, CDR2 YFSETQ. The V end lost 2 bases, the J end lost 0 bases, and 8 bases lay between the germline ends. The CDR3 region has the DNA TGCGCCAGCAGCTTTGACACAATGAACACTGAAGCTTTCTTT. It codes for CASSFDTMNTEAFF.

The chain employs TRBV12-3 or TRBV12-4 and TRBJ1-2, with no clear D. This CDR3 region has 12 residues. Trimming cost V 10 bases and J 3 bases, with 12 bases left between them. CDR3: CAIKGEDYGYTF. The CDR3 DNA sequence: TGTGCCATAAAGGGCGAAGACTATGGCTACACCTTC.

V and J are TRBV7-9 and TRBJ1-1; TRBD1 is a possible D gene (5 bases). This CDR3 is built from 14 residues. V was cut by 5 bases and J by 6 bases, with 16 bases left in between. In germline, CDR1 is SEHNR, CDR2 FQNEAQ (reference sequence). CDR3 bases: TGTGCCAGCAGCCCGATCCTACAGGAGGCTGAAGCTTTCTTT. Translating gives CASSPILQEAEAFF.

The chain has TRBV6-5 and TRBJ1-1; tentatively, D is TRBD1 (5 bases). Trimming shortened V by 7 bases and J by 8 bases, and 17 bases separated the two germline ends. There are 13 residues in the CDR3. Germline CDR1 reads MNHEY; CDR2 reads SVGAGI. The CDR3 loop reads CASTLRQSLEAFF. The CDR3 nucleotides read TGTGCCAGCACCCTAAGACAGTCTCTGGAAGCTTTCTTT.

The chain combines TRBV27 with TRBJ1-5, with D perhaps TRBD1 (5 bases). The CDR3 has 13 amino acids. The V and J ends lost 5 bases and 7 bases respectively, with 12 bases between them. Germline CDR1 and CDR2: MNHEY and SMNVEV (reference sequence). The CDR3 bases are TGTGCCAGCAGTGAGGGGTCACGGCAGCCCCAGCATTTT. It translates to CASSEGSRQPQHF.

The rearrangement uses TRBV2 and TRBJ1-4, with TRBD1 matching over 7 bases. The germline gives CDR1 SNHLY, CDR2 FYNNEI. The CDR3 spans 14 residues. Trimming cost V 6 bases and J 4 bases; bases outside gene matches: 5. CDR3 nucleotide sequence: TGTGCCAGCAGGGGGACAGCTCGTAATGAAAAACTGTTTTTT. Translating it yields CASRGTARNEKLFF.

The chain uses TRBV7-9 and TRBJ1-6; D might be TRBD1 (6 bases). The CDR3 spans 17 residues. Trimming removed 0 bases at V and 0 bases at J, with 9 bases between. Germline values: CDR1 SEHNR, CDR2 FQNEAQ (reference sequence). This chain's CDR3 is CASSLAAGDSYNSPLHF. The DNA for the CDR3 is TGTGCCAGCAGCTTAGCGGCAGGGGACTCCTATAATTCACCCCTCCACTTT.

The rearrangement links TRBV7-6 to TRBJ2-7; tentatively, D is TRBD1 or TRBD2 (5 bases each). The V end lost 5 bases, the J end lost 4 bases, and 18 bases lay between the germline ends. CDR3 length equals 15 residues. Germline CDR1 reads SGHVS; CDR2 reads FNYEAQ. The CDR3 nucleotides read TGTGCCAGCAGCCCCGAACCGGGACGGATTTACGAGCAGTACTTC. As protein: CASSPEPGRIYEQYF.

CDR3 in DNA: TGTGCCAGCAGCTCTCCTACACCCACCAGCACAGATACGCAGTATTTT. Amino acid sequence: CASSSPTPTSTDTQYF. The V gene is TRBV7-9, the J gene TRBJ2-3; no firm D call. The CDR3 is 16 amino acids. V lost 4 bases and J 0 bases, leaving 14 bases between the germline ends. In germline, CDR1 is SEHNR, CDR2 FQNEAQ (reference sequence). The entire variable domain, with the rest obtained from reference TRBV7-9 and TRBJ2-3, is as follows: DTGVSQNPRHKITKRGQNVTFRCDPISEHNRLYWYRQTLGQGPEFLTYFQNEAQLEKSRLLSDRFSAERPKGSFSTLEIQRTEQGDSAMYLCASSSPTPTSTDTQYFGPGTRLTVL.

The chain uses TRBV7-2 and TRBJ1-4; D not resolved. V was shortened by 0 bases and J by 5 bases, with 10 bases between the two germline ends. This CDR3 has 15 residues. The V gene's germline CDR1 is SGHTA and CDR2 FQGNSA. The CDR3 loop is CASSLAAGSNEKLFF. In nucleotides, the CDR3 is TGTGCCAGCAGCTTAGCCGCAGGATCGAATGAAAAACTGTTTTTT.